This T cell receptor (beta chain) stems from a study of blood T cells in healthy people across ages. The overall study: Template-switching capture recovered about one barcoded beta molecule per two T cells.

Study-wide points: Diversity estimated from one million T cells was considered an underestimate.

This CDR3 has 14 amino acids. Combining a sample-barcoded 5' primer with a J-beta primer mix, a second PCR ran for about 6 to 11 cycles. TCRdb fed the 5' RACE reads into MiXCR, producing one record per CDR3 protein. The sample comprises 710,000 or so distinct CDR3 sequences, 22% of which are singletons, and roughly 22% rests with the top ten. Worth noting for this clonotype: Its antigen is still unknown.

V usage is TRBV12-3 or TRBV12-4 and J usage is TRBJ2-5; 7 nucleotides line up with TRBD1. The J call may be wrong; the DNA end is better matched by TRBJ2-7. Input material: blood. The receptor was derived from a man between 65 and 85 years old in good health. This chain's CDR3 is CASSSGTEAYEQYF. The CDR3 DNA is TGTGCCAGCAGTTCCGGGACAGAAGCCTACGAGCAGTACTTC.